This T cell receptor (beta chain) came from a study of blood T cell repertoires in COVID-19. Authors' processing steps: Reference gene primer amplification yielded estimated nucleated cell counts. Clones were sequenced by immunoSEQ multiplex PCR, and TCRdb holds only the in-frame ones, with some missing. Clone size and V and J calls were adopted from that table, with D and trimming inferred from the DNA. The table has about 94,000 clones, about four fifths seen once; the top ten hold 6.3%. Per germline, CDR1 LNHNV and CDR2 YYDKDF (reference sequence). The V segment lost 0 bases and the J segment 0 bases; nucleotides outside the gene matches: 6. This CDR3 region has 17 residues.

V gene TRBV15 combines with J gene TRBJ2-7, with 9 nucleotides matching TRBD1. The receptor's source is a man aged 55-75 years with acute or convalescent COVID-19. The sample consisted of peripheral blood. Here the CDR3 reads CATSRDGTGTHSYEQYF. CDR3 in DNA: TGTGCCACCAGCAGAGATGGGACAGGGACTCACTCCTACGAGCAGTACTTC.